This T cell receptor (beta chain) is from a study of CD8 T cells in Susac syndrome (dated by TCRdb to between 2018 and 2021). With regard to the full study: Repertoire sequencing was used to test whether CD8+ T cell activation and differentiation in Susac syndrome was antigen driven. Clonality of the CD8+ T cell repertoire was compared between about a dozen healthy donors, approximately 14 Susac syndrome patients and under 16 multiple sclerosis patients.

High-throughput TCR beta sequencing profiled peripheral blood CD8+ and CD4+ T cells from healthy donors, Susac syndrome patients and multiple sclerosis patients. Healthy donors were age- and sex-matched controls. Bulk CD8+ and CD4+ T cells were purified by magnetic negative isolation, while CD8+ TEMRA cells were enriched using FACS. Blood was drawn into EDTA tubes, processed within 24 hours, and PBMCs were isolated by density gradient centrifugation. PBMCs intended for TCR sequencing were cryopreserved in liquid nitrogen and were subsequently thawed in a 37 degrees C water bath. A purity of at least 90% was achieved for sorted or isolated CD4+, CD8+ and CD8+ TEMRA cells. RNA was extracted using the RNeasy kit, and roughly 0.45 to 1 microgram was reverse transcribed with random hexamers. TCR beta CDR3 regions were amplified with the immunoSEQ multiplex PCR assay covering 54 Vbeta and 13 Jbeta segments. PCR amplification bias was corrected using a synthetic template baseline for primer optimization and computational correction. In the source study's methods: Reads were annotated to V, D and J genes according to IMGT and were analyzed with immunoSEQ Analyzer, with only productive sequences retained. Clonality was computed as one minus Shannon entropy normalized by log2 of the number of productive unique sequences. For each patient and control, public and private clones were evaluated among the 100 most prevalent clones. Susac-specific clones were defined as absent from healthy and MS cohorts, over a thousand published viral clones and other ImmuneACCESS disease sequences. The public reads were reprocessed in TCRdb via fastp at Q25 and MiXCR, keeping in-frame beta chains. All rows with the same CDR3 protein become a single entry with the most common DNA and genes. TCRdb's processing, not the study's, gives the V and J calls here. This sample holds more than 65,000 distinct CDR3 sequences; approximately 95% were observed only once. The ten largest make up 0.24% of the sample.

Counted from cysteine to phenylalanine, this CDR3 has 17 amino acids. This entry keeps only the CDR3 DNA: 51 bases, framed from base 1. V drops 0 bases and J drops 3 bases, leaving 15 bases in between. The germline V gene encodes CDR1 MNHEY and CDR2 SVGAGI. Broader findings and caveats from the paper: The number of individuals in the TCR sequencing and HLA analysis was acknowledged as relatively small.

As for this clonotype: The antigen it binds to is not known. No per-base quality is available; no much larger clone lies one base away.

The sample comprised CD8+ T cells from PBMCs. The TCR comes from a human donor in good health. This sequence uses TRBV6-5 and TRBJ1-3; TRBD1 might be the D gene, on 5 matching bases. The CDR3 corresponds to CASSYSPRPGRGNTIYF. The DNA sequence follows: TGTGCCAGCAGTTACTCGCCGAGACCGGGGCGTGGAAACACCATATATTTT.